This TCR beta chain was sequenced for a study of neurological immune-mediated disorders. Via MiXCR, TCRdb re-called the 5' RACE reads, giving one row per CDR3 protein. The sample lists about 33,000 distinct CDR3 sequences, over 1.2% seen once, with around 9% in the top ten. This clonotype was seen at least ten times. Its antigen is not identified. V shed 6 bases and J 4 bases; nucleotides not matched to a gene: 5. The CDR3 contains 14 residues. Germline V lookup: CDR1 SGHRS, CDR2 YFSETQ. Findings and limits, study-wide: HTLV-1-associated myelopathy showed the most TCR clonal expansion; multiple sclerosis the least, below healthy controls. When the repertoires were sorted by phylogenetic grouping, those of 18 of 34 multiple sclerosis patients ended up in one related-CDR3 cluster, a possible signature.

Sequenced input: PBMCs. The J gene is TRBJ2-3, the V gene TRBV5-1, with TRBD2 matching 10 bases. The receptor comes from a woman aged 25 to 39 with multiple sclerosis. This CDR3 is CASTPSGGPDTQYF. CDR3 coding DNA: TGCGCCAGCACCCCTAGCGGGGGCCCAGATACGCAGTATTTT.